These 17 T cell receptor beta chains originate from one sample sequenced in a study of shared clonotypes between healthy human individuals. The data were produced by immunoSEQ multiplex PCR, yet TCRdb's version contains in-frame clones alone and is incomplete. The table lists 600,000 to 750,000 clones, about nine tenths of them singletons. Source material: memory CD8+ T cells from PBMCs. Stated subset: CD45RO+ cells pooled with CCR7-negative TemRA cells. These receptor sequences come from a man aged 18 to 29 in good health. Some clones in this sample may be carry-over from other donors' samples.

This chain uses TRBV6-6 with TRBJ1-4; TRBD1 matches at 9 bases. The V gene end was trimmed by 2 bases and the J gene end by 6 bases; junction bases not matched to a gene: 7. The germline V gene has CDR1 MNHNY and CDR2 SVGAGI (reference sequence). This CDR3 is 16 amino acids long. The CDR3 protein is CASSYPLQGADEKLFF. The DNA for the CDR3 is TGTGCCAGCAGTTACCCCCTACAGGGGGCCGATGAAAAACTGTTTTTT.

V gene TRBV7-6 combines with J gene TRBJ2-1; 9 bases align to TRBD2. The CDR3 sequence is 15 residues long. The J segment lost 5 bases and the V segment lost 1 base, leaving 3 bases of the junction unmatched. CDR1 is SGHVS, CDR2 FNYEAQ, per germline. CDR3 region: CASSLGLAANNEQFF. The CDR3 nucleotides read TGTGCCAGCAGCTTAGGACTAGCGGCGAACAATGAGCAGTTCTTC.

This clone was counted once. The chain joins TRBV19 to TRBJ2-7, with a weak D call TRBD2 (6 bases). CDR1 LNHDA and CDR2 SQIVND come from the germline V gene (reference sequence). Trimming removed 3 bases from V and 5 bases from J, with 14 bases in between. The CDR3 loop spans 14 amino acids. The CDR3 is CASSIRGRPHEQYF. The CDR3 DNA reads as TGTGCCAGTAGTATCCGGGGGAGGCCTCACGAGCAGTACTTC. Using reference TRBV19 and TRBJ2-7 for the parts outside the CDR3, the full variable domain is DGGITQSPKYLFRKEGQNVTLSCEQNLNHDAMYWYRQDPGQGLRLIYYSQIVNDFQKGDIAEGYSVSREKKESFPLTVTSAQKNPTAFYLCASSIRGRPHEQYFGPGTRLTVT.

The genes are TRBV4-2 and TRBJ2-7, with D perhaps TRBD1 or TRBD2 (5 bases each). CDR3 length: 15 amino acids. V was clipped by 1 base and J by 3 bases, with 13 bases between them. Germline values: CDR1 LGHNA, CDR2 YNFKEQ. The CDR3 DNA reads TGTGCCAGCAGCCAAGGACGGGACGTGAGCTACGAGCAGTACTTC. Protein product: CASSQGRDVSYEQYF.

In this sample, this clone turned up once. The chain combines TRBV28 with TRBJ2-7; 9 bases line up with TRBD1. Germline CDR1 is MDHEN and CDR2 is SYDVKM. The ends lost 6 bases at V and 3 bases at J; junction bases unmatched: 9. The CDR3 is 15 residues long. The CDR3 DNA reads TGTGCCAGCAGCACCCCCGGGACAGGGCGCTACGAGCAGTACTTC. This gives the protein CASSTPGTGRYEQYF.

Of note for this clone: Other nucleotide sequences from this sample produce the same CDR3. V and J are TRBV4-3 and TRBJ2-1; the match to TRBD2 covers 7 bases. The CDR3 has 15 residues. Trimming removed 3 bases from V and 3 bases from J; junction bases left unmatched: 5. Per germline, CDR1 LGHNA and CDR2 YSLEER. The CDR3 protein is CASSQGLADYNEQFF. CDR3 DNA sequence: TGCGCCAGCAGCCAGGGCCTAGCGGACTACAATGAGCAGTTCTTC.

This chain uses TRBV9 with TRBJ1-4; D possibly corresponds to TRBD1 (6 bases). Germline CDR1 reads SGDLS; CDR2 reads YYNGEE. The CDR3 is 16 residues long. V lost 4 bases and J 1 base, leaving 14 bases between the germline ends. CDR3 residues: CASSSGEVLTNEKLFF. In DNA form, the CDR3 reads TGTGCCAGCAGCTCAGGGGAAGTCTTAACTAATGAAAAACTGTTTTTT.

The rearrangement links TRBV7-2 to TRBJ1-3; no clear D. Per germline, CDR1 SGHTA and CDR2 FQGNSA. The V gene lost 2 bases and the J gene lost 0 bases, with 14 bases spanning the gap. The CDR3 loop spans 17 amino acids. The CDR3 DNA reads TGTGCCAGCAGCTTATCCGGCGGCACCTTCTCTGGAAACACCATATATTTT. This sequence encodes CASSLSGGTFSGNTIYF.

The V call is TRBV27, the J call TRBJ2-2; no reliable D call. This CDR3 is built from 13 residues. The germline V gene has CDR1 MNHEY and CDR2 SMNVEV (reference sequence). V was pared by 5 bases and J by 5 bases, with 9 bases between. DNA of the CDR3: TGTGCCAGCAGTGAGCTGGGTACCGGGGAGCTGTTTTTT. The encoded protein is CASSELGTGELFF.

This rearrangement joins TRBV4-1 to TRBJ2-5; the match to TRBD2 covers 8 bases. Germline V gene data show CDR1 as MGHRA and CDR2 as YSYEKL. V shed 4 bases, J shed 5 bases, and the junction held 9 bases outside the gene matches. This CDR3 has 15 amino acids. CDR3 amino acids: CASSRSMGLVETQYF. The CDR3 region has the DNA TGCGCCAGCAGCCGGAGTATGGGACTAGTCGAGACCCAGTACTTC.

The V and J genes are TRBV10-3 and TRBJ2-3; possible D gene TRBD2, 6 bases. The CDR3 has 15 residues. Germline CDR1 is ENHRY and CDR2 is SYGVKD. Trimming took off 7 bases at V and 2 bases at J, with 16 bases between the two ends. The CDR3 sequence is CAINSGRGATDTQYF. CDR3 sequence (DNA): TGTGCCATCAATAGCGGAAGAGGGGCCACAGATACGCAGTATTTT.

DNA of the CDR3: TGTGCCAGCAGTTTAGTTCCCCTAGCGGGAGGTCTCTACGAGCAGTACTTC. Protein sequence: CASSLVPLAGGLYEQYF. The gene calls are TRBV28 and TRBJ2-7, with TRBD2 matching over 11 bases. CDR3 length: 17 residues. Trimming took 2 bases from V and 3 from J; bases not matched to a gene: 9. Germline-derived CDR1 and CDR2 are MDHEN and SYDVKM.

V usage is TRBV9 and J usage is TRBJ2-3; either TRBD1 or TRBD2 may supply D (5 bases each). Between the trimmed V and J ends, which lost 0 bases and 1 base, there was a span of 9 bases. The V gene's germline CDR1 is SGDLS and CDR2 YYNGEE. The CDR3 sequence is 15 residues long. CDR3 in DNA: TGTGCCAGCAGCGTAGCTACGGGACGCACAGATACGCAGTATTTT. Protein product: CASSVATGRTDTQYF.

V is TRBV7-9 and J is TRBJ2-7; unclear D gene. Germline loops: CDR1 SEHNR, CDR2 FQNEAQ (reference sequence). The CDR3 extends over 14 amino acids. Trimming stripped 3 bases from V and 3 bases from J, with 12 bases between. The CDR3 loop is CASSFGPENYEQYF. The CDR3 coding sequence is TGTGCCAGCAGCTTCGGGCCGGAGAACTACGAGCAGTACTTC.

This chain connects TRBV27 to TRBJ2-1; possible D gene TRBD1, 6 bases. Trimming stripped 3 bases from V and 3 bases from J, with 9 bases between. Germline lookup yields CDR1 MNHEY and CDR2 SMNVEV (reference sequence). The CDR3 runs to 14 residues. Here the CDR3 DNA reads TGTGCCAGCAGTTTTCGGGACAACTACAATGAGCAGTTCTTC. Protein product: CASSFRDNYNEQFF.

In its sample, this clone was seen once. The V and J genes are TRBV27 and TRBJ2-2, with TRBD1 matching 7 bases. J was trimmed by 5 bases and V by 7 bases; bases with no gene match: 10. The CDR3 loop spans 15 amino acids. The germline CDR1 and CDR2 sequences are MNHEY and SMNVEV (reference sequence). In DNA form, the CDR3 reads TGTGCCAGCATTAAACCGGGACAGAGTACCGGGGAGCTGTTTTTT. Amino acid sequence: CASIKPGQSTGELFF.

The V call is TRBV4-1, the J call TRBJ2-5; TRBD1 agrees at 11 bases. CDR1 and CDR2 (germline): MGHRA, YSYEKL. V dropped 3 bases and J dropped 4; count of bases not matched to a gene: 10. The CDR3 spans 17 residues. The CDR3 DNA reads as TGCGCCAGCAGCCACCTTCTTCGGACAGGGGGCGGAGAGACCCAGTACTTC. Protein: CASSHLLRTGGGETQYF.